The clone carrying this T cell receptor beta chain was detected only a few times. The antigen is unknown. One entry per CDR3 protein results from TCRdb running MiXCR on the 5' RACE reads. The sample holds approximately 200,000 distinct CDR3 sequences, under 20% seen once. The record originates from a study of T-cell memory formation after mild COVID-19. Across the whole study: Among the donors, TCR clusters were largely specific to each donor.

Overall study findings and caveats: Contracting clones from day 15 to 85 showed balanced CD4/CD8; later expanders favored CD4+. The authors left the SARS-CoV-2 specificity of second-wave clones peaking on day 37 unconfirmed. The main location of contracting CD4+ clones was CM and EM, and that of contracting CD8+ clones was EMRA.

This sequence originates from an adult woman who had mild COVID-19 (a few samples of this study predate the infection). Cell type and time point are not known. The specimen sequenced was PBMCs or a T cell subset sorted from them (not recorded which).

CDR3 amino acids: CSAVQGGNIYGYTF. CDR3 DNA: TGCAGTGCGGTTCAGGGGGGGAATATCTATGGCTACACCTTC. The rearrangement joins TRBV20-1 to TRBJ1-2; TRBD1 matches 7 bases. Germline CDR1 reads DFQATT; CDR2 reads SNEGSKA (reference sequence). The CDR3 extends over 14 amino acids. V lost 6 bases, J lost 4 bases, and 11 bases stayed unmatched.